This T cell receptor beta chain was obtained from a study of technical replicates of blood from several donors. There are 14 residues in the CDR3. Per the germline V gene, CDR1 is SNHLY and CDR2 is FYNNEI. V lost 10 bases and J 3 bases, leaving 18 bases between the germline ends. Assay: immunoSEQ multiplex PCR; the TCRdb copy retains only in-frame clones and omits some. The sample lists about 100,000 clones; roughly 95% were seen once. The J gene is TRBJ1-1, the V gene TRBV2; D ambiguous. Sequenced sample: T cells isolated from PBMCs. This clonotype was sampled from a human donor in good health. CDR3 bases: TGTGCCATCTCACCACTGAACGGTGACACTGAAGCTTTCTTT. It specifies CAISPLNGDTEAFF.